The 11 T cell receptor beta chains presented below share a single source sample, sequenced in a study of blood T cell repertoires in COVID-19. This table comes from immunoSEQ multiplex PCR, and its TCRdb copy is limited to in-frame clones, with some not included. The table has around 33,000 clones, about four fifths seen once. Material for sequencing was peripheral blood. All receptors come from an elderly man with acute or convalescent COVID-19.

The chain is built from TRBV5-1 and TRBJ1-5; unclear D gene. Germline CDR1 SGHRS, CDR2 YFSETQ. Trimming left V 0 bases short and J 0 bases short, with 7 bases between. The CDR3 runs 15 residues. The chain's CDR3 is CASSLGQSSNQPQHF. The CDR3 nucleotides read TGCGCCAGCAGCTTGGGGCAGTCTAGCAATCAGCCCCAGCATTTT. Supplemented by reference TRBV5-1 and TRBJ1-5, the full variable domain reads KAGVTQTPRYLIKTRGQQVTLSCSPISGHRSVSWYQQTPGQGLQFLFEYFSETQRNKGNFPGRFSGRQFSNSRSEMNVSTLELGDSALYLCASSLGQSSNQPQHFGDGTRLSIL.

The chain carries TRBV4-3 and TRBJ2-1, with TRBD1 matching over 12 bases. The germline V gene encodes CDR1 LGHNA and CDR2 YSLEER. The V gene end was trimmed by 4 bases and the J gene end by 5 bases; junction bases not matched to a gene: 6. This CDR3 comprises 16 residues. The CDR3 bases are TGCGCCAGCAGCCCGGCGGGACAGGGGGCCCACAATGAGCAGTTCTTC. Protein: CASSPAGQGAHNEQFF.

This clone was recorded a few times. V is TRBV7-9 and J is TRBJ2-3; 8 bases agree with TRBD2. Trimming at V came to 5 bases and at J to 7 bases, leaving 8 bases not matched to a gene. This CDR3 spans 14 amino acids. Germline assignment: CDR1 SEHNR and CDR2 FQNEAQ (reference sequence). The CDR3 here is CASSPGGGPYTQYF. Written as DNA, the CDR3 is TGTGCCAGCAGCCCCGGGGGGGGACCGTATACGCAGTATTTT.

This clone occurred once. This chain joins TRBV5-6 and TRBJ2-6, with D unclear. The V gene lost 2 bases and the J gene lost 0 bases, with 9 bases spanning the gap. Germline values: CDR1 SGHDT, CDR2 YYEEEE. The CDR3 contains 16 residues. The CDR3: CASSFGLSSGANVLTF. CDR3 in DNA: TGTGCCAGCAGCTTCGGTTTAAGCTCTGGGGCCAACGTCCTGACTTTC.

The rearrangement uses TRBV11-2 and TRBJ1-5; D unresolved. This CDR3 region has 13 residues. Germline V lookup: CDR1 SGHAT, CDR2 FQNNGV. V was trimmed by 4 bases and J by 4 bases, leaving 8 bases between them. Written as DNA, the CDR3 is TGTGCCAGCAGCTCCGGTTGGAATCAGCCCCAGCATTTT. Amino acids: CASSSGWNQPQHF. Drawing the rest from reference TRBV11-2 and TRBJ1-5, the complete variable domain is EAGVAQSPRYKIIEKRQSVAFWCNPISGHATLYWYQQILGQGPKLLIQFQNNGVVDDSQLPKDRFSAERLKGVDSTLKIQPAKLEDSAVYLCASSSGWNQPQHFGDGTRLSIL.

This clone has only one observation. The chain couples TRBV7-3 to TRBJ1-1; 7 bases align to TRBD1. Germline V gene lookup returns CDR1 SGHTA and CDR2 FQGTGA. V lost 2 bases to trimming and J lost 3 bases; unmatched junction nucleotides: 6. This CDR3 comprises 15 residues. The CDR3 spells CASSLSGDRDTEAFF. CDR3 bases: TGTGCCAGCAGCTTATCTGGGGACAGAGACACTGAAGCTTTCTTT.

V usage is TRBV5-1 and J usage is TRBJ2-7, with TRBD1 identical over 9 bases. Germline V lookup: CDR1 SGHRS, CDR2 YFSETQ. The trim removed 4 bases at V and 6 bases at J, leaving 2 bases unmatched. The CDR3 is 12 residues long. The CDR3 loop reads CASSQDRGEQYF. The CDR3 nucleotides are TGCGCCAGCAGCCAGGACAGGGGCGAGCAGTACTTC.

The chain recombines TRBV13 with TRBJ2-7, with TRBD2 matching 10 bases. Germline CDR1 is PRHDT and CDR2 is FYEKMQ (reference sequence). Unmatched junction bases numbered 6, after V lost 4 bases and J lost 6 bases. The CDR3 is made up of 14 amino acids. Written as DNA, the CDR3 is TGTGCCAGCAGCTCAAGCGGGGGGGCTCCCGAGCAGTACTTC. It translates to CASSSSGGAPEQYF.

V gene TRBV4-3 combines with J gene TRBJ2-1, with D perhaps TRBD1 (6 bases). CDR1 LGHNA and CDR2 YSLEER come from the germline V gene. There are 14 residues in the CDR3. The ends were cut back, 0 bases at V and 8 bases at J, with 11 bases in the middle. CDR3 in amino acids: CASSQDQGHDEQFF. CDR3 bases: TGCGCCAGCAGCCAAGATCAGGGGCACGATGAGCAGTTCTTC.

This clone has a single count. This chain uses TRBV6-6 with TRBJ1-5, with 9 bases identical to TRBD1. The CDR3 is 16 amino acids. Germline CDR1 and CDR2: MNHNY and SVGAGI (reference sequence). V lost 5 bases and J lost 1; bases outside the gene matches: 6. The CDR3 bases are TGTGCCAGCAGTACTCAAGGGACAGGGAGCAATCAGCCCCAGCATTTT. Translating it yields CASSTQGTGSNQPQHF.

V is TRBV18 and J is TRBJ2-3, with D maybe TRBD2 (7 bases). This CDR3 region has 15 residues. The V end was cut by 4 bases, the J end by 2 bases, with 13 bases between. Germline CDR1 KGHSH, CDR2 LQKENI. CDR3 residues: CASSLGRGLTDTQYF. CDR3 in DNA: TGTGCCAGCTCACTGGGGCGGGGGCTCACAGATACGCAGTATTTT.